This section outlines one TCR beta chain sequence together with its context. Its antigen remains unknown. This entry is derived from a study of T-cell memory formation after mild COVID-19. Study results and caveats: Day 15 to 85 contractors were CD4/CD8 balanced; later expanders leaned CD4+. The main location of contracting CD4+ clones was CM and EM, and that of contracting CD8+ clones was EMRA. Some clones that responded turned up in pre-infection memory, which suggests that cross-reactive memory joined in.

5'RACE primed from the constant segment yielded TCR alpha and TCR beta cDNA libraries bearing sample barcodes and UMIs. TCRdb itself ran the 5' RACE reads through MiXCR, one entry per CDR3 protein. The sample shows hundreds of thousands of distinct CDR3 sequences, approximately 19% of them seen only once. Trimming stripped 7 bases from V and 6 bases from J, with 18 bases between. The germline V gene has CDR1 MNHEY and CDR2 SVGAGI. There are 15 residues in the CDR3. The chain links TRBV6-5 to TRBJ2-2; tentatively, D is TRBD1 or TRBD2 (7 bases each). Input material: PBMCs or a T cell subset sorted from them (not recorded which). This TCR was sampled from an adult woman who had mild COVID-19 (a few samples of this study predate the infection). Cell type and time point are not known. The CDR3: CASKSGGEGAGELFF. The CDR3 DNA follows: TGTGCCAGCAAATCAGGGGGGGAGGGTGCCGGGGAGCTGTTTTTT.